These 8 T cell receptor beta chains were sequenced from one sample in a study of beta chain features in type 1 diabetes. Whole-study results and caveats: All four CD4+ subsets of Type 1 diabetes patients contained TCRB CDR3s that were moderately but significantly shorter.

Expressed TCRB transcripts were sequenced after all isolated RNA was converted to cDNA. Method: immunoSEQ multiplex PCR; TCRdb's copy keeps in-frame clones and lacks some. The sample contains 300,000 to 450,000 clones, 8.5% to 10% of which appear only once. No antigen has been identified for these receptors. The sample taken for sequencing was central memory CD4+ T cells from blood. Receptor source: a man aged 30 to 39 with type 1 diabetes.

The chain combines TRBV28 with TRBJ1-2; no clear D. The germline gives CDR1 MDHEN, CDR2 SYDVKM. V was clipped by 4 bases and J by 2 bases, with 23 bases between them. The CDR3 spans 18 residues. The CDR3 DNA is TGTGCCAGCAGTTCCTCGATCCCCGACGGTGGGCAGAACTATGGCTACACCTTC. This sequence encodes CASSSSIPDGGQNYGYTF.

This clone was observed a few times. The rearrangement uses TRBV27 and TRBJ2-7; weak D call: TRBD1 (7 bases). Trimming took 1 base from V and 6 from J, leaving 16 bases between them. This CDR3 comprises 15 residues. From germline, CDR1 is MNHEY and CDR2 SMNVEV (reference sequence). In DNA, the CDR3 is TGTGCCAGCAGTTTATATGGCAGGGGGGCGTTCGAGCAGTACTTC. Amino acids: CASSLYGRGAFEQYF.

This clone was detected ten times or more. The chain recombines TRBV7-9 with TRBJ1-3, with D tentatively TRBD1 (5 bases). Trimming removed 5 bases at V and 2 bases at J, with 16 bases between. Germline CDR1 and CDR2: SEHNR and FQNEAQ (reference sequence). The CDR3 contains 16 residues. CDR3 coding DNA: TGTGCCAGCAGCGCGGCGCTCAGGGTCGCTGGAAACACCATATATTTT. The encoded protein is CASSAALRVAGNTIYF.

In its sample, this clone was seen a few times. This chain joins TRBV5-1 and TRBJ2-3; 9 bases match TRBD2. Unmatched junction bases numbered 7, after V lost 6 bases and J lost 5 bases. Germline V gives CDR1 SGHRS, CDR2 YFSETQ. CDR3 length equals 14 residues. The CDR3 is CASKTAGGVDTQYF. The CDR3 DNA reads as TGCGCCAGCAAAACGGCGGGAGGGGTAGATACGCAGTATTTT.

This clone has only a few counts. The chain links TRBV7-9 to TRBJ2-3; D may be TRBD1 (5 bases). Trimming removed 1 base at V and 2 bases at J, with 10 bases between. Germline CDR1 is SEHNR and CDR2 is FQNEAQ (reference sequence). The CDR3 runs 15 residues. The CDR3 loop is CASSLEGHHTDTQYF. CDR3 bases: TGTGCCAGCAGCTTAGAGGGGCATCACACAGATACGCAGTATTTT.

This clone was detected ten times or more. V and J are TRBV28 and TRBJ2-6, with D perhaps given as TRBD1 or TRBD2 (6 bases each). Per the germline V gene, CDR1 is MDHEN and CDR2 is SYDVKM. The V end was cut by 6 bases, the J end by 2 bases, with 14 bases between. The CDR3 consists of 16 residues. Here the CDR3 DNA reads TGTGCCAGCAGAAATGAGGGGGGCGCTGGGGCCAACGTCCTGACTTTC. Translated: CASRNEGGAGANVLTF.

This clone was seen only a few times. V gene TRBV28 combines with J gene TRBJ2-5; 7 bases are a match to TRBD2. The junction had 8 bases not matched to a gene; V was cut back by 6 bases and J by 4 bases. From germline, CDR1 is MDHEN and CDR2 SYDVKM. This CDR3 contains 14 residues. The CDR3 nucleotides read TGTGCCAGCAGCCCGCCGGGACTATCAGAGACCCAGTACTTC. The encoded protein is CASSPPGLSETQYF.

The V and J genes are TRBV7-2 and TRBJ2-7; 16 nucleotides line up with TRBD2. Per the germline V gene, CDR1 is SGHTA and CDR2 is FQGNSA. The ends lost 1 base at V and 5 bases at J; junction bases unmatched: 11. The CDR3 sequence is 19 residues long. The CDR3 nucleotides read TGTGCCAGCAGCTTAGGCCCGGGACTAGCGGGAGGGCCTGTCCACGAGCAGTACTTC. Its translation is CASSLGPGLAGGPVHEQYF.